These 24 T cell receptor delta chains share one sample of origin, sequenced in a study of γδ T cells in repeated Plasmodium falciparum infection. Gammadelta T cells were flow-sorted from PBMC into Vgamma9/Vdelta2+ and Vdelta2-negative populations for bulk analysis. TCRdb used CATT to re-call clones from the multiplex PCR reads. The top ten hold 7.5% to 10% of the sample, which has 93,000 or so delta-chain clones, 0.8% to 1% seen once. Sequences were obtained from gamma-delta T cells from blood. These TCRs come from a pool of human donors (malaria-infected and uninfected, not separated).

Concerning this clone itself: A far larger clone differs by one base, so this is likely a read error. Different DNA sequences within this sample yield the same CDR3. This sequence joins TRDV2 and TRDJ1; TRDD3 might be the D (6 bases). Looked up from germline, CDR1 is GEAIGNYY and CDR2 is EKD. The CDR3 is made up of 16 amino acids. The DNA of the CDR3 is TGTGCCTGTGACGCTTTGGGGGGCACGTACACCGATAAACTTATCTTT. Protein product: CACDALGGTYTDKLIF.

With regard to this clone: A read error is the likely source, as a far larger clone sits one nucleotide away. The sample holds other DNA sequences that translate to the same CDR3. The chain uses TRDV1 and TRDJ1; 10 bases fit TRDD3. Per the germline V gene, CDR1 is TSWWSYY and CDR2 is QGS. The CDR3 length is 22 residues. The CDR3 is CALGEWHFLPLGDRGYTDKLIF. In DNA form, the CDR3 reads TGTGCTCTAGGGGAATGGCATTTCCTACCTCTGGGGGATAGGGGCTACACCGATAAACTCATCTTT.

J is TRDJ1 and V is TRDV1, with TRDD3 matching over 8 bases. TCRdb offers no J gene call, so here the DNA was matched to germline to obtain one. The CDR3 consists of 24 residues. Germline V gene data show CDR1 as TSWWSYY and CDR2 as QGS. This CDR3 is CSALGELPYGWGKRLYRNTDKLIF. CDR3 in DNA: TGTTCTGCTCTTGGGGAACTTCCCTACGGCTGGGGGAAGCGGCTCTATCGAAACACCGATAAACTCATCTTT.

Comments on this clone: A far larger clone differs by one base, so this is likely a read error. The V gene is TRDV2; the J gene was not called; the D call of TRDD3 is as the table states it, not checked on the DNA. Germline CDR1 reads GEAIGNYY; CDR2 reads EKD. This CDR3 is 17 amino acids long. The CDR3 region is CACEPLGEKRNTDKLIF. CDR3 nucleotides: TGTGCCTGTGAGCCGCTGGGGGAGAAGAGAAACACCGATAAGCTCATCTTT.

A remark on this clone: TCRdb records a much larger clone's protein for this DNA, with a difference at residue 11 that likely arises from a read error; the protein given is the translation of the DNA. This sequence joins TRDV2 and TRDJ1; 8 bases are a match to TRDD3. With 0 bases clipped from V and 0 bases from J, the junction kept 11 bases outside the gene matches. The CDR3 extends over 18 amino acids. Per germline, CDR1 GEAIGNYY and CDR2 EKD. The CDR3 region has the DNA TGTGCCTGTGACACCCTCTCAAGGGGATACACGTACACCGATAAACTCATCTTT. Residues: CACDTLSRGYTYTDKLIF.

Turning to this clone: A read error is the likely source, as a far larger clone sits one nucleotide away. The sample has other DNA sequences that encode this CDR3 too. The genes are TRDV2 and TRDJ1; the D gene is possibly TRDD3 (6 bases). Germline V gene lookup returns CDR1 GEAIGNYY and CDR2 EKD. CDR3 length: 19 amino acids. V was pared by 3 bases and J by 0 bases, with 25 bases between. CDR3 bases: TGTGCCTGTGACTCTCTAACAGGGGGACAGACTGAGTACACCGATAAACTCATCTTT. Protein: CACDSLTGGQTEYTDKLIF.

About this clone: It differs at one base from a far larger clone, so likely a read error. V is TRDV2 and J is TRDJ1; D possibly uses TRDD2 or TRDD3 (5 bases each). No J segment appears in TCRdb, so it was assigned here by matching the sequence to germline. CDR3 length equals 19 residues. Germline loops: CDR1 GEAIGNYY, CDR2 EKD. V was clipped by 3 bases and J by 0 bases, with 25 bases between them. In nucleotides, the CDR3 is TGTGCCTGTGACGCCTTCGGAGTGAAGGGGGCCCAGTACACCGATAAACTCATCTTT. It yields the protein CACDAFGVKGAQYTDKLIF.

This clone was detected many times. A read error likely explains why the TCRdb protein, taken from a much larger clone, differs from this DNA's translation at residue 6; the protein shown is translated from the DNA. This chain connects TRDV1 to TRDJ1, with D unresolved. Trimming shortened V by 2 bases and J by 0 bases, and 19 bases separated the two germline ends. Germline CDR1 reads TSWWSYY; CDR2 reads QGS. This CDR3 is 18 amino acids long. For the CDR3, the DNA is TGTGCTCTTGGGGAAACTGCTCAAGTCGTCCCCCACACCGATAAACTCATCTTT. Amino acid sequence: CALGETAQVVPHTDKLIF.

This clone was counted at least ten times. A far larger clone differs by one base, so this is likely a read error. The identical CDR3 is also encoded by other nucleotide sequences in the sample. Called V gene: TRDV2; the J gene was not called. The CDR3 has 14 residues. CDR1 is GEAIGNYY and CDR2 is EKD in the germline V gene. CDR3 coding DNA: TGTGCCTGTGACTTCCCCTCTCTGCCCGATAAGCTCATCTTT. It is translated as CACDFPSLPDKLIF.

This clone is classed as medium-sized. The same CDR3 also results from other DNA sequences found in this sample. This chain uses TRDV1 with TRDJ1; 10 bases fit TRDD3. Looked up from germline, CDR1 is TSWWSYY and CDR2 is QGS. After removal of 8 bases from V and 0 bases from J, the junction contained 12 bases not matched to a gene. CDR3 length: 17 amino acids. In DNA, the CDR3 is TGTGCTCTTTTAGGTTGGGGGATACTGGGCTACACCGATAAACTCATCTTT. This translates into CALLGWGILGYTDKLIF.

A few counts support this clone. This likely traces to a read error, being one base from a far larger clone. Other nucleotide sequences in the sample specify the same CDR3. CDR3 nucleotide sequence: TGTGCCTGTGACACGAGGCTGGGGGATTACACCGACAAACTCATCTTT. It yields the protein CACDTRLGDYTDKLIF. The chain employs TRDV2 and TRDJ1, with 9 positions matching TRDD3. The J gene comes from matching the DNA to germline here; TCRdb lacks it. The CDR3 spans 16 residues. CDR1 and CDR2 (germline): GEAIGNYY, EKD.

This clone was recorded a few times. The protein in TCRdb stems from a much larger clone and differs at residues 15 and 17 from this DNA's translation, likely a read error; here the protein is translated from the DNA. The V call is TRDV1, the J call TRDJ1, with 10 bases matching TRDD3. The CDR3 contains 19 residues. Germline CDR1 TSWWSYY, CDR2 QGS. CDR3 region: CALGGATTGGSFYTYKHIF. The DNA for the CDR3 is TGTGCTCTTGGGGGGGCTACGACTGGGGGATCATTCTACACCTATAAACACATCTTT.

Of note for this clone: This probably arose from a read error, given a far larger clone one base away. Other DNA sequences in the same sample also yield this CDR3. The chain carries TRDV2 and TRDJ3; 13 bases are shared with TRDD3. TCRdb does not report a J gene; here it was assigned by matching the DNA to germline references. Germline V CDR1 and CDR2: GEAIGNYY, EKD. CDR3 length: 22 residues. The CDR3 loop reads CACDTVLGDTRNHSWDTRQMFF. DNA for the CDR3: TGTGCCTGCGACACCGTACTGGGGGATACGCGTAATCACTCCTGGGACACCCGACAGATGTTTTTC.

Regarding this clone: The amino acid sequence in TCRdb belongs to a much larger clone and departs from this DNA's translation at residue 14, likely a sequencing read error; the sequence shown is translated from the DNA. J is TRDJ2 and V is TRDV1, with TRDD3 as a possible D gene (7 bases). CDR1 and CDR2 from the germline V gene are TSWWSYY and QGS. This CDR3 has 23 residues. The V and J ends lost 2 bases and 4 bases respectively, with 35 bases between them. The CDR3 DNA reads as TGTGCTCTTGGGGAAACGATCCTACGGTCGATGAGGGGGATGCTAAGGGGGACAGCACAACTCTTCTTT. Translating it yields CALGETILRSMRGMLRGTAQLFF.

This clone was picked up a small number of times. TCRdb records a much larger clone's protein for this DNA, with a difference at residue 5 that likely arises from a read error; the protein given is the translation of the DNA. This chain joins TRAV38-2/DV8 and TRDJ1; 13 bases match TRDD3. Because TCRdb records no J gene, it was assigned here through a match of the DNA to germline. Germline CDR1 is TSESDYY and CDR2 is QEAYKQQN. The CDR3 spans 22 residues. With 9 bases clipped from V and 3 bases from J, the junction kept 29 bases outside the gene matches. The CDR3 DNA is TGTGCTTCCTTCCCAGAAACCCATTACTGGGGGATACGCGTAGGGGGTCCCGATAAACTCATCTTT. Its translation: CASFPETHYWGIRVGGPDKLIF.

This clone was seen ten or more times. CDR3 in DNA: TGTGCTCTTGGGGAAGACTGTCTCCTGGGGTTCGAGTACACCGATAAACTCATCTTT. Translating gives CALGEDCLLGFEYTDKLIF. V and J are TRDV1 and TRDJ1, with D perhaps TRDD3 (6 bases). The J gene is absent in TCRdb and was assigned here via DNA matching to germline. V lost 2 bases to trimming and J lost 0 bases, with 22 bases between them. CDR1 is TSWWSYY, CDR2 QGS, per germline. CDR3 length: 19 amino acids.

This clone is judged medium-sized (0.01 to 0.1%). Other DNA sequences within the sample encode an identical CDR3. V usage is TRAV36/DV7 and J usage is TRDJ1, with TRDD3 matching 11 bases. CDR1 is VTNFRS and CDR2 is LTSSGIE in the germline V gene (reference sequence). After removal of 4 bases from V and 8 bases from J, the junction contained 4 bases not matched to a gene. The CDR3 consists of 12 residues. CDR3 DNA sequence: TGTGCTGTGCTGTACTGGGGGATAAAACTCATCTTT. Translation: CAVLYWGIKLIF.

This clone came up a few times. A read error is likely here: a far larger clone is one base away. The same CDR3 arises from other DNA sequences in this sample as well. This rearrangement joins TRDV2 to TRDJ1; 8 bases are shared with TRDD3. TCRdb leaves out the J gene; it was filled in here by matching the DNA to germline. The CDR3 has 16 amino acids. Losses at the gene ends were 0 bases for V and 9 bases for J; bases not matched to a gene: 14. Germline loops: CDR1 GEAIGNYY, CDR2 EKD. In nucleotides, the CDR3 is TGTGCCTGTGACACCGGCGGGGGATATACCGGGGGGCAACTCATCTTT. As protein: CACDTGGGYTGGQLIF.

This clone showed up just a few times. The amino acid sequence in TCRdb belongs to a much larger clone and departs from this DNA's translation at residue 17, likely a sequencing read error; the sequence shown is translated from the DNA. The V gene is TRDV2, but the J gene lacks a call; TRDD3, the D gene given by the table, was not confirmed from the DNA. CDR1 and CDR2 from the germline V gene are GEAIGNYY and EKD. CDR3 length: 18 amino acids. The CDR3 loop is CACDPLTGDTRPTDKLTF. Written as DNA, the CDR3 is TGTGCCTGTGACCCCCTTACGGGGGATACGCGGCCCACCGATAAACTCACCTTT.

This clone was recorded a few times. TCRdb shows a much larger clone's protein in place of this DNA's translation, and the two differ at residue 12, likely through a read error; the protein shown is translated from the DNA. V usage is TRDV2 and J usage is TRDJ1; tentative D call: TRDD3 (5 bases). TCRdb is silent on the J gene; assignment here came from matching the DNA to germline. The CDR3 covers 17 residues. Germline loops: CDR1 GEAIGNYY, CDR2 EKD. V lost 0 bases and J 3 bases, leaving 19 bases between the germline ends. CDR3 protein: CACDTVGYASKADKLIF. The CDR3 DNA is TGTGCCTGTGACACCGTGGGGTACGCGAGTAAGGCCGATAAACTCATCTTT.

This clone appeared a few times. The protein recorded in TCRdb matches a much larger clone and deviates from this DNA's translation at residue 11, suggesting a read error; the protein here is obtained by translating the DNA. V usage is TRDV1 and J usage is TRDJ1; D perhaps matches TRDD1 (5 bases). Here the J gene came from matching the DNA to germline, since TCRdb omits it. V shed 2 bases and J shed 4 bases, with 17 bases lying between them. CDR1 and CDR2 from the germline V gene are TSWWSYY and QGS. This CDR3 has 16 residues. CDR3 protein: CALGEEEISLIDKLIF. The DNA for the CDR3 is TGTGCTCTTGGGGAAGAAGAAATCTCTCTTATCGATAAACTCATCTTT.

This clone was observed a few times. The TCRdb protein comes from a much larger clone and disagrees with this DNA's translation at residue 11, likely due to a read error; the protein given here is derived from the DNA. The rearrangement uses TRDV2 and TRDJ1; D unresolved. TCRdb carries no J gene annotation; the J gene was assigned here by matching the DNA with germline. The CDR3 is 16 residues long. Trimming took off 1 base at V and 4 bases at J, with 18 bases between the two ends. Per the germline V gene, CDR1 is GEAIGNYY and CDR2 is EKD. CDR3: CACDTGLPRGNDKLIF. The CDR3 DNA reads as TGTGCCTGTGACACTGGCTTGCCCAGGGGCAACGATAAACTCATCTTT.

This clone was detected only a few times. This likely stems from a read error, as it lies one base from a far larger clone. The sample carries other DNA sequences with the same CDR3. V is TRDV1 and J is TRDJ1; D is perhaps TRDD3 (6 bases). V lost 5 bases to trimming and J lost 0 bases, with 43 bases between them. Germline lookup yields CDR1 TSWWSYY and CDR2 QGS. The CDR3 is made up of 25 amino acids. CDR3 sequence reads: CALGILFIIPRLGDRRGEYTDKLIF. The DNA of the CDR3 is TGTGCTCTTGGGATCCTTTTTATAATTCCTCGACTGGGAGATAGAAGGGGAGAATACACCGATAAACTCATCTTT.

This clone turned up a few times. A far larger clone is only one base removed, so a read error is likely. Different DNA sequences within this sample yield the same CDR3. The V gene call reads TRDV1; no J gene was called; TRDD3, the table's D call, lacks a check against the DNA. This CDR3 is 19 amino acids long. CDR1 and CDR2 from the germline V gene are TSWWSYY and QGS. CDR3 nucleotides: TGTGCTCTTGGGGGTCAAATTCCAACCTACTGGGGGAGTACCGATAAGCTCATCTTT. Protein product: CALGGQIPTYWGSTDKLIF.